The following is a TCR beta chain sequence with its context. The data stem from a study of blood T cell repertoires in COVID-19. CDR1 SEHNR and CDR2 FQNEAQ come from the germline V gene (reference sequence). CDR3 length: 16 residues. J gave up 3 bases and V 1 base, and 4 bases lay outside the gene matches. The method was immunoSEQ multiplex PCR; TCRdb's version includes in-frame clones alone and lacks a portion of them. The table includes some 27,000 clones, around 90% detected once. The chain joins TRBV7-9 to TRBJ2-7, with 12 bases identical to TRBD2. Specimen: peripheral blood. This TCR was sampled from a human donor in a cohort sampled during active COVID-19. CDR3 sequence (DNA): TGTGCCAGCAGCTTAGTAGGGACTAGCGGGTTCTACGAGCAGTACTTC. This encodes CASSLVGTSGFYEQYF.